The clone carrying this TCR beta chain is a singleton in its sample. This CDR3 region has 15 residues. V dropped 5 bases and J dropped 1 base, with 15 bases sitting between them. CDR1 is SGHRS and CDR2 is YFSETQ in the germline V gene. Participant age was roughly 18 to 90 years, and participants resided in about two dozen US areas. These data come from a study of blood T cell repertoires in COVID-19. The method was immunoSEQ multiplex PCR; TCRdb's version includes in-frame clones alone and lacks a portion of them. The sample yields 220,000 or so clones, about four fifths seen once. Sequencing was performed on PBMCs or T cells enriched from blood (not recorded which). This TCR was sampled from a woman in her sixties who had recovered from COVID-19. V usage is TRBV5-1 and J usage is TRBJ2-5; tentative D call: TRBD2 (7 bases). The CDR3 DNA follows: TGCGCCAGCAGGGCCGGGGGGCGGTCCCAAGAGACCCAGTACTTC. It is translated as CASRAGGRSQETQYF.